Presented here are 6 T cell receptor beta chains from one specimen sequenced in a study of blood T cells in healthy people across ages. PCR was performed a second time for about 6 to 12 cycles using a sample-barcoded 5' primer and a J-beta primer mix. TCRdb ran MiXCR on the 5' RACE reads and lists one entry per CDR3 protein. The profile shows over 550,000 distinct CDR3 sequences, approximately 30% of them singletons. The specimen sequenced was blood. The source of these receptors is a woman aged 80 or over in good health.

This clonotype was seen ten or more times. J is TRBJ2-7 and V is TRBV11-1; 11 nucleotides agree with TRBD1. Losses at the gene ends were 5 bases for V and 4 bases for J; bases not matched to a gene: 7. The CDR3 contains 15 residues. Germline CDR1 reads SGHAT; CDR2 reads FQDESV (reference sequence). The CDR3 region has the DNA TGTGCCAGCAGCAACACCGGGACAGGGGGATACGAGCAGTACTTC. Protein: CASSNTGTGGYEQYF.

As regards this clonotype: One end of the junction does not line up with germline, which may come from a read error. The rearrangement links TRBV10-3 to TRBJ2-7, with 9 nucleotides matching TRBD2. The CDR3 is made up of 15 amino acids. Per the germline V gene, CDR1 is ENHRY and CDR2 is SYGVKD. CDR3 sequence (DNA): TGTGCCAGCAGTTTACGGATAGCGGGAGTCCACGAGCAGTACTTC. It translates to CASSLRIAGVHEQYF.

To note about this clonotype: A much larger clone lies one base from this, so it may be a read error. The V gene is TRBV6-2 or TRBV6-3, the J gene TRBJ1-1; D not certain. Germline assignment: CDR1 MNHEY and CDR2 SVGEGT. The CDR3 runs 16 residues. The V end was cut by 4 bases, the J end by 1 base, with 16 bases between. In nucleotides, the CDR3 is TGTGCCAGCAGTTTTTACAGCGGTAGGCGGAACACTGAAGCTTTCTTT. Its protein product is CASSFYSGRRNTEAFF.

Remarks on this clonotype: A much larger clone differs from this one at a single base, so this may be a read error. This chain uses TRBV7-3 with TRBJ2-1, with D perhaps TRBD1 or TRBD2 (5 bases each). Germline assignment: CDR1 SGHTA and CDR2 FQGTGA. Trimming removed 1 base from V and 12 bases from J, with 13 bases in between. There are 13 residues in the CDR3. The DNA of the CDR3 is TGTGCCAGCAGCTTAAGTGGGGGTCTAGGGCAGTTCTTC. Amino acids: CASSLSGGLGQFF.

At least ten counts were recorded for this clonotype. The chain has TRBV12-3 or TRBV12-4 and TRBJ1-5; D remains ambiguous. The CDR3 runs to 12 residues. Trimming stripped 3 bases from V and 7 bases from J, with 7 bases between. The CDR3 DNA reads TGTGCCAGCAGTTTCCGGAGACAGCCCCAGCATTTT. Protein product: CASSFRRQPQHF.

A note on this clonotype: Possible read error: a much larger clone is one base away. This chain connects TRBV10-3 to TRBJ1-6; TRBD1 might be the D (6 bases). Germline V gene lookup returns CDR1 ENHRY and CDR2 SYGVKD. CDR3 length equals 14 residues. CDR3 coding DNA: TGTGCCATCAGTGAGGGACAGATTAATTCACCCCCCCACTTT. Protein: CAISEGQINSPPHF.